The subject of this entry is one T cell receptor beta chain. What it binds is not known. The record originates from a study of cytomegalovirus exposure and HLA in healthy donors. Background on the study: A prior analysis found about 120 million unique TCR beta sequences from approximately 200 million T cells. Overall study findings and caveats: Despite most TCR sequences being rare, some public TCRs occurred in many donors.

PCR amplification relied on 60 Vbeta primers (plus 13 Jbeta primers). Generated by immunoSEQ multiplex PCR, the TCRdb table keeps only in-frame clones and is missing some. This table holds under 200,000 clones, around three quarters found once. Sequenced sample: PBMCs. The source of this sequence is a young woman in good health and CMV-seronegative.

CDR3 bases: TGTGCCAGCTACGGGGGGGGGTCCTCTGAAGCTTTCTTT. This translates into CASYGGGSSEAFF. J is TRBJ1-1 and V is TRBV11-2; possibly TRBD1 for D (5 bases). Trimming took off 8 bases at V and 6 bases at J, with 16 bases between the two ends. The V gene's germline CDR1 is SGHAT and CDR2 FQNNGV. The CDR3 sequence is 13 residues long.